The present T cell receptor beta chain was sequenced within a study of T-cell memory formation after mild COVID-19. Study-wide findings and caveats: Among clones contracting day 15 to 85, CD4/CD8 was balanced, whereas later expanders leaned CD4+.

This clonotype was detected only once. Its target is not known. This may be a read error, as it is one base from a much larger clone. The 5'RACE method, run with constant-segment primers, produced TCR alpha and TCR beta cDNA libraries (carrying sample barcodes and UMIs). Each CDR3 protein is one row after TCRdb ran MiXCR on the 5' RACE reads. The data hold about 270,000 distinct CDR3 sequences, with roughly 16% observed a single time. The V gene lost 2 bases and the J gene lost 6 bases, with 8 bases spanning the gap. Germline CDR1 reads MNHEY; CDR2 reads SVGEGT. This CDR3 spans 12 amino acids. The chain is built from TRBV6-2 or TRBV6-3 and TRBJ2-7; D remains unclear. Input material: PBMCs or a T cell subset sorted from them (not recorded which). This clonotype was obtained from a young man who had mild COVID-19 (a few samples of this study predate the infection). Cell type and time point are not known. This chain's CDR3 is CASSYEVSEQYF. CDR3 DNA: TGTGCCAGCAGTTACGAAGTCTCCGAGCAGTACTTC.